The following is a T cell receptor (beta chain) sequence with its context. Repertoires were generated with immunoSEQ multiplex PCR, while TCRdb's copy carries only in-frame clones and drops some. The top ten clones hold approximately 30% of a sample with some 19,000 clones, about 75% of them seen once. The data are from a study of STAT5B mutations in CD4+ large granular lymphocyte leukemia. Specimen: CD4+ T cells from blood buffy coats. This clonotype was sampled from a human donor in good health.

In nucleotides, the CDR3 is TGTGCCAGCTCACCACCAGGCAGGTCCGGGGAGCTGTTTTTT. As protein: CASSPPGRSGELFF. The rearrangement links TRBV18 to TRBJ2-2, with D uncertain. CDR3 length: 14 amino acids. The ends were cut back, 0 bases at V and 6 bases at J, with 8 bases in the middle. Per germline, CDR1 KGHSH and CDR2 LQKENI.